This is a list of T cell receptor beta chains from one sample in a study of T cell repertoires in cytomegalovirus infection. One entry per CDR3 protein results from TCRdb running MiXCR on the reads. The sample holds a few hundred thousand distinct CDR3 sequences, approximately 46% seen once. What these receptors recognize is not known. Sequencing was performed on cultured PBMCs, taken from culture after CMV antigen stimulation. These receptors all stem from a human donor in good health (CMV status not recorded). Some clones in this sample may be carry-over from other donors' samples. The CDR3 runs from the conserved cysteine through the conserved F or W. The order of the fields is J gene, V gene, D gene, CDR3 protein. A D gene is named only where the DNA matches it firmly.

>TRBJ1-6|TRBV11-2|NA
CASSSIQGVGSPLHF
>TRBJ2-7|TRBV6-2/TRBV6-3|TRBD2
CASSYWARRREPPSYEQYF
>TRBJ2-7|TRBV20-1|TRBD2
CSARVGGDSYEQYF
>TRBJ2-7|TRBV28|NA
CASSSGTGVSYEQYF
>TRBJ2-1|TRBV5-1|NA
CASSPTGSSSSGQGSF
>TRBJ2-7|TRBV7-8|TRBD1
CASSSRQGRNEQYF
>TRBJ2-5|TRBV6-5|TRBD2
CASSFAGGRETQYF
>TRBJ2-1|TRBV7-2|TRBD2
CASQPGTSPFGEQFF
>TRBJ2-6|TRBV5-4|NA
CASSRLGGSGANVLTF
>TRBJ1-4|TRBV12-3/TRBV12-4|NA
CASSTRAGSNEKLFF
>TRBJ1-1|TRBV10-3|NA
CATRHPGSTMNTEAFF
>TRBJ1-1|TRBV6-5|NA
CASSLRDINTEAFF
>TRBJ2-3|TRBV7-2|NA
CASSLAFGHDTQYF
>TRBJ1-2|TRBV12-3/TRBV12-4|NA
CASSHRMRKGYTF
>TRBJ2-7|TRBV7-2|NA
CASSGARENEQYF
>TRBJ2-1|TRBV12-3/TRBV12-4|TRBD1
CASSRNGQGEDEQFF
>TRBJ2-5|TRBV20-1|NA
CSARDQSRGKGTQYF
>TRBJ1-5|TRBV19|TRBD1
CASSIPPGQGLNQPQHF
>TRBJ2-2|TRBV11-2|NA
CASTRYTNTGELFF
>TRBJ2-4|TRBV20-1|NA
CSARGSPGSAKNIQYF
>TRBJ2-7|TRBV7-2|TRBD1
CASSSDRDSYEQYF
>TRBJ2-7|TRBV12-3/TRBV12-4|NA
CASSLYNRQVKSYEQYF
>TRBJ2-3|TRBV6-5|NA
CASSYLVGSTDTQYF
>TRBJ1-1|TRBV7-2|NA
CASSATERRLEAFF
>TRBJ1-1|TRBV5-6|NA
CASSWRRKSDTEAFF
>TRBJ2-1|TRBV7-9|TRBD1
CASSSPPGQNYNEQFF
>TRBJ2-7|TRBV7-6|TRBD1
CASSFNRGATYEQYF
>TRBJ1-1|TRBV28|TRBD1
CASSSGQGDTEAFF
>TRBJ1-2|TRBV7-1|NA
CASSRTGSGYNF
>TRBJ2-7|TRBV15|NA
CATSRRRTTVTYEQYF
>TRBJ2-3|TRBV7-2|NA
CASSFSPLGSDTQYF
>TRBJ1-6|TRBV6-1|TRBD1
CASSGGQEGSYNSPLHF
>TRBJ2-2|TRBV7-2|TRBD2
CASSLAAGVTGELFF
>TRBJ1-1|TRBV7-6|TRBD1
CASSPQGATTEAFF
>TRBJ1-2|TRBV6-2/TRBV6-3|NA
CATSPAGRLSYYGYTF
>TRBJ1-1|TRBV29-1|NA
CSVGENTEAFF
>TRBJ2-7|TRBV12-3/TRBV12-4|TRBD2
CASSFGTSGGGEQYF
>TRBJ2-3|TRBV6-5|TRBD1
CASRDRGTDTQYF
>TRBJ1-3|TRBV7-2|NA
CASSLEAGSGNTIYF
>TRBJ2-2|TRBV7-2|TRBD2
CASSLTGGGTGELFF
>TRBJ2-2|TRBV27|NA
CASSLAGLTGELFF
>TRBJ2-1|TRBV28|NA
CASSLKGSSYNEQFF